This paragraph reports one T cell receptor beta chain. The antigen is unknown. This sample was taken from a study of tumor-infiltrating lymphocytes in glioblastoma multiforme. Study-wide results and caveats: Only one glioblastoma patient had TCR and mutation analysis.

Three nested ARM-PCR rounds with V-beta and C-beta primers built TCRB libraries. A C-beta primer primed TCRB cDNA from approximately 0.5 ug RNA. Unique molecular identifiers were not described for the libraries. TCRdb redid the calling of the multiplex PCR reads with MiXCR, one entry per CDR3 protein. The data hold about 9,600 distinct CDR3 sequences, with about 67% observed a single time. V lost 7 bases and J 4 bases, leaving 13 bases between the germline ends. The CDR3 runs to 12 residues. Per the germline V gene, CDR1 is SQVTM and CDR2 is ANQGSEA. Material for sequencing was brain tumor tissue. The gene calls are TRBV29-1 and TRBJ1-1, with D perhaps TRBD1 (6 bases). This receptor was taken from a male donor with glioblastoma. The CDR3, as DNA: TGCAGCGGAGGGTGGGGGGCCACTGAAGCTTTCTTT. Amino acid sequence: CSGGWGATEAFF.